The 24 T cell receptor beta chains presented below share a single source sample, sequenced in a study of blood T cell repertoires in COVID-19. Clones were read by immunoSEQ multiplex PCR, and TCRdb kept only the in-frame ones, dropping some. The repertoire holds 200,000 to 250,000 clones, with 83% as singletons. The sample comprised PBMCs or T cells enriched from blood (not recorded which). These receptors were obtained from a woman aged 45 to 65 who had been exposed to COVID-19.

The V call is TRBV6-2 or TRBV6-3, the J call TRBJ1-4; 10 bases are shared with TRBD1. The J segment lost 8 bases and the V segment lost 6 bases, leaving 6 bases of the junction unmatched. CDR3 size: 14 residues. Per germline, CDR1 MNHEY and CDR2 SVGEGT. CDR3 sequence (DNA): TGTGCCAGCAGCCCCGGGACAGGGGCCGAAAAACTGTTTTTT. Translation gives CASSPGTGAEKLFF.

The chain links TRBV18 to TRBJ1-1, with 9 bases matching TRBD1. Per the germline V gene, CDR1 is KGHSH and CDR2 is LQKENI. The CDR3 is 15 amino acids. V gave up 3 bases and J gave up 7 bases; unmatched junction bases: 9. The CDR3 is CASSPLGTGQVEAFF. The CDR3 nucleotides read TGTGCCAGCTCACCTTTAGGGACAGGGCAGGTTGAAGCTTTCTTT.

In the case of this clone: This sequence may be a read error, since a much larger clone differs from it by one base. The chain couples TRBV6-2 or TRBV6-3 to TRBJ1-1, with D possibly being TRBD1 (5 bases). This CDR3 contains 13 residues. Germline V gene lookup returns CDR1 MNHEY and CDR2 SVGEGT. Trimming removed 6 bases from V and 0 bases from J, with 8 bases in between. The CDR3 reads CASSQGVNTEAFF. CDR3 DNA sequence: TGTGCCAGCAGCCAAGGGGTGAACACTGAAGCTTTCTTT.

This clone has only a few counts. V gene TRBV5-6 combines with J gene TRBJ2-7; 9 bases are a match to TRBD1. This CDR3 comprises 15 residues. The germline V gene encodes CDR1 SGHDT and CDR2 YYEEEE. V lost 3 bases and J lost 0; bases outside the gene matches: 4. The CDR3: CASSSRDRVSYEQYF. CDR3 coding DNA: TGTGCCAGCAGCTCCCGGGACAGGGTCTCCTACGAGCAGTACTTC.

This chain connects TRBV6-2 or TRBV6-3 to TRBJ1-6, with 8 bases lining up with TRBD1. J was trimmed by 9 bases and V by 4 bases; bases with no gene match: 5. This CDR3 has 14 residues. CDR1 is MNHEY, CDR2 SVGEGT, per germline. The CDR3 bases are TGTGCCAGCAGTTTCCAGGGGGCAGGTTCACCCCTCCACTTT. Amino acids: CASSFQGAGSPLHF.

Details on this clone: Other DNA sequences of this sample code for an identical CDR3. The chain combines TRBV5-1 with TRBJ1-1; D perhaps matches TRBD1 (5 bases). Per germline, CDR1 SGHRS and CDR2 YFSETQ. V was clipped by 2 bases and J by 1 base, with 6 bases between them. The CDR3 loop spans 13 amino acids. The CDR3 region has the DNA TGCGCCAGCAGCTTAAGGGGGAACACTGAAGCTTTCTTT. Amino acid sequence: CASSLRGNTEAFF.

The V gene is TRBV5-6, the J gene TRBJ1-2; the D gene is possibly TRBD1 (5 bases). Trimming left V 0 bases short and J 1 base short, with 10 bases between. This CDR3 comprises 15 residues. Germline assignment: CDR1 SGHDT and CDR2 YYEEEE. CDR3 region: CASSLDRGGNYGYTF. In nucleotides, the CDR3 is TGTGCCAGCAGCTTGGATAGGGGAGGTAACTATGGCTACACCTTC.

The chain links TRBV6-5 to TRBJ1-2; TRBD1 agrees at 11 bases. V shed 5 bases, J shed 5 bases, and the junction held 7 bases outside the gene matches. CDR1 is MNHEY, CDR2 SVGAGI, per germline. The CDR3 sequence is 15 residues long. Written as DNA, the CDR3 is TGTGCCAGCAGTCCCCGGGACAGGGGGGAATATGGCTACACCTTC. Translated: CASSPRDRGEYGYTF.

The chain couples TRBV7-7 to TRBJ1-3, with TRBD1 identical over 8 bases. Trimming took 8 bases from V and 2 from J; bases not matched to a gene: 8. Germline V gene data show CDR1 as SSHAT and CDR2 as FNYEAQ (reference sequence). The CDR3 extends over 15 amino acids. CDR3 in DNA: TGTGCCAGCTCTCAGTCGACAGGGGCTGGAAACACCATATATTTT. It yields the protein CASSQSTGAGNTIYF.

The chain recombines TRBV6-1 with TRBJ1-1; possible D gene TRBD1, 5 bases. Trimming left V 2 bases short and J 8 bases short, with 15 bases between. The germline CDR1 and CDR2 sequences are MNHNS and SASEGT. The CDR3 is made up of 14 amino acids. CDR3 residues: CASSEWGDEGEAFF. DNA of the CDR3: TGTGCCAGCAGTGAATGGGGGGACGAAGGGGAAGCTTTCTTT.

Only one count was recorded for this clone. V and J are TRBV7-9 and TRBJ2-1; 14 positions agree with TRBD2. Germline CDR1 is SEHNR and CDR2 is FQNEAQ (reference sequence). This CDR3 has 15 residues. V gave up 5 bases and J gave up 8 bases; unmatched junction bases: 5. For the CDR3, the DNA is TGTGCCAGCAGCCGTCCGGGACTAGCGGGGGATGAGCAGTTCTTC. This gives the protein CASSRPGLAGDEQFF.

This clone was counted between two and nine times. The V gene is TRBV10-3, the J gene TRBJ1-5; D is undetermined. Germline CDR1 is ENHRY and CDR2 is SYGVKD. V gave up 4 bases and J gave up 3 bases, with 10 bases separating them. This CDR3 contains 14 residues. Here the CDR3 reads CAISGGGDNQPQHF. CDR3 nucleotides: TGTGCCATCAGTGGGGGAGGTGACAATCAGCCCCAGCATTTT.

This chain links TRBV11-2 with TRBJ2-7; D not resolved. V was pared by 3 bases and J by 3 bases, with 3 bases between. This CDR3 contains 11 residues. Germline V lookup: CDR1 SGHAT, CDR2 FQNNGV. The CDR3 here is CASSFSYEQYF. Here the CDR3 DNA reads TGTGCCAGCAGCTTTAGCTACGAGCAGTACTTC.

This clone was seen a few times. The rearrangement uses TRBV7-2 and TRBJ2-1; 9 bases align to TRBD2. Losses at the gene ends were 6 bases for V and 5 bases for J; bases not matched to a gene: 14. Germline V gives CDR1 SGHTA, CDR2 FQGNSA. The CDR3 runs 17 residues. In nucleotides, the CDR3 is TGTGCCAGCAGGGAGGTCGGTAGGCGGGGGGGCAACAATGAGCAGTTCTTC. Translated: CASREVGRRGGNNEQFF.

The chain employs TRBV11-2 and TRBJ2-5; 10 bases fit TRBD2. The CDR3 extends over 18 amino acids. Germline loops: CDR1 SGHAT, CDR2 FQNNGV. Trimming cost V 5 bases and J 4 bases; bases outside gene matches: 16. The CDR3 coding sequence is TGTGCCAGCAGCCCTTACTCAAGCGGGGGGGCCGTATTAGAGACCCAGTACTTC. Translating it yields CASSPYSSGGAVLETQYF.

The rearrangement uses TRBV5-1 and TRBJ1-6; D might be TRBD1 (6 bases). The CDR3 runs 14 residues. V was shortened by 5 bases and J by 0 bases, with 6 bases between the two germline ends. Germline CDR1 reads SGHRS; CDR2 reads YFSETQ. The CDR3 spells CASRDSSYNSPLHF. The DNA of the CDR3 is TGCGCCAGCAGGGACAGCTCCTATAATTCACCCCTCCACTTT.

The rearrangement links TRBV2 to TRBJ1-2; 7 positions agree with TRBD1. V dropped 6 bases and J dropped 9; count of bases not matched to a gene: 16. The CDR3 length is 15 residues. Germline V gene data show CDR1 as SNHLY and CDR2 as FYNNEI. The CDR3 coding sequence is TGTGCCAGCAGAAAAGGGGGCGAGAGTCTCGTACGCTACACCTTC. This encodes CASRKGGESLVRYTF. The whole variable domain, filled in from reference TRBV2 and TRBJ1-2, reads EPEVTQTPSHQVTQMGQEVILRCVPISNHLYFYWYRQILGQKVEFLVSFYNNEISEKSEIFDDQFSVERPDGSNFTLKIRSTKLEDSAMYFCASRKGGESLVRYTFGSGTRLTVV.

This clone showed up just a few times. The V call is TRBV11-2, the J call TRBJ1-5; 7 nucleotides line up with TRBD1. The CDR3 consists of 13 residues. Germline lookup yields CDR1 SGHAT and CDR2 FQNNGV. V was pared by 3 bases and J by 8 bases, with 4 bases of the junction left unmatched. CDR3 sequence: CASSFPQGEPQHF. The CDR3 nucleotides are TGTGCCAGCAGCTTTCCCCAGGGGGAGCCCCAGCATTTT. The whole variable domain, filled in from reference TRBV11-2 and TRBJ1-5, reads EAGVAQSPRYKIIEKRQSVAFWCNPISGHATLYWYQQILGQGPKLLIQFQNNGVVDDSQLPKDRFSAERLKGVDSTLKIQPAKLEDSAVYLCASSFPQGEPQHFGDGTRLSIL.

This clone occurred many times. J is TRBJ1-1 and V is TRBV14; 7 bases fit TRBD1. There are 17 residues in the CDR3. With 1 base clipped from V and 7 bases from J, the junction kept 15 bases outside the gene matches. Germline CDR1 and CDR2: SGHDN and FVKESK. The CDR3 DNA follows: TGTGCCAGCAGCCAAGTCAGCCCCCGACAGGGATTGGGTGAAGCTTTCTTT. Encoded protein: CASSQVSPRQGLGEAFF.

This clone was observed a single time. This chain uses TRBV6-5 with TRBJ2-6, with 8 nucleotides matching TRBD1. Germline lookup yields CDR1 MNHEY and CDR2 SVGAGI. V trimming: 6 bases; J trimming: 4 bases; junction bases outside the gene matches: 5. The CDR3 extends over 15 amino acids. The CDR3 reads CASRDRGTGANVLTF. In nucleotides, the CDR3 is TGTGCCAGCAGAGACAGGGGAACAGGGGCCAACGTCCTGACTTTC.

The V call is TRBV15, the J call TRBJ2-6; a possible D gene is TRBD2 (6 bases). Trimming removed 10 bases at V and 2 bases at J, with 21 bases between. Germline V gene sequence: CDR1 LNHNV, CDR2 YYDKDF (reference sequence). CDR3 size: 17 residues. The CDR3 DNA follows: TGTGCCAGTCCCCTTCCGGGACTCGGTCCTGGGGCCAACGTCCTGACTTTC. This codes for CASPLPGLGPGANVLTF.

The chain joins TRBV5-8 to TRBJ2-1, with D perhaps TRBD1 (6 bases). The CDR3 has 17 amino acids. Germline V gene data show CDR1 as SGHTS and CDR2 as YDEGEE. The germline V and J ends were trimmed by 4 bases and 0 bases, with 17 bases remaining between them. CDR3 sequence reads: CASSRRRDTDSYNEQFF. In DNA, the CDR3 is TGTGCCAGCAGCCGCCGAAGGGACACAGACTCCTACAATGAGCAGTTCTTC.

The chain combines TRBV9 with TRBJ2-5, with a possible D match to TRBD2 (7 bases). CDR1 SGDLS and CDR2 YYNGEE come from the germline V gene. V lost 4 bases, J lost 4 bases, and 20 bases lay in between. The CDR3 sequence is 16 residues long. This chain's CDR3 is CASSPKGGGAGETQYF. The DNA of the CDR3 is TGTGCCAGCAGCCCAAAAGGAGGGGGGGCGGGAGAGACCCAGTACTTC.

V usage is TRBV5-5 and J usage is TRBJ1-2; D call uncertain. With 2 bases removed from V and 4 bases from J, the gap between germline ends came to 12 bases. The germline gives CDR1 SGHKS, CDR2 YYEKEE (reference sequence). The CDR3 extends over 14 amino acids. In nucleotides, the CDR3 is TGTGCCAGCAGCTTTGCGGGAGGCTCCTATGGCTACACCTTC. Encoded protein: CASSFAGGSYGYTF.